Listed here are 7 T cell receptor beta chains from one sample, sequenced in a study of blood T cell repertoires in COVID-19. Assay used: immunoSEQ multiplex PCR; TCRdb lists only in-frame clones, some missing. This table holds 250,000 to 300,000 clones, 81% found once. Sequencing used peripheral blood. These receptors were taken from a woman aged 60 to 75 with active or convalescent COVID-19.

A few counts support this clone. The chain recombines TRBV11-2 with TRBJ1-4, with TRBD1 matching 8 bases. The V gene's germline CDR1 is SGHAT and CDR2 FQNNGV. After removal of 4 bases from V and 8 bases from J, the junction contained 9 bases not matched to a gene. The CDR3 runs to 15 residues. For the CDR3, the DNA is TGTGCCAGCAGCTCCCAACAGGGGGTAAGGGAAAAACTGTTTTTT. It yields the protein CASSSQQGVREKLFF.

This clone was seen just once. The chain carries TRBV4-1 and TRBJ1-1; D gene uncertain. Trimming removed 1 base from V and 2 bases from J, with 8 bases in between. From germline, CDR1 is MGHRA and CDR2 YSYEKL. CDR3 length equals 14 residues. The CDR3 loop is CASSQVTGNTEAFF. The CDR3 DNA reads TGCGCCAGCAGCCAAGTAACGGGAAACACTGAAGCTTTCTTT.

A few counts support this clone. V usage is TRBV9 and J usage is TRBJ2-7, with D possibly TRBD2 on 6 matching bases. The CDR3 totals 16 residues. Trimming stripped 3 bases from V and 3 bases from J, with 19 bases between. Germline V gives CDR1 SGDLS, CDR2 YYNGEE. The CDR3: CASSAPSGGYHYEQYF. The CDR3 bases are TGTGCCAGCAGCGCTCCTTCTGGGGGGTATCACTACGAGCAGTACTTC.

The V call is TRBV7-2, the J call TRBJ1-4; 9 bases are shared with TRBD1. CDR1 is SGHTA and CDR2 is FQGNSA in the germline V gene. The J segment lost 8 bases and the V segment lost 3 bases, leaving 10 bases of the junction unmatched. This CDR3 spans 16 amino acids. The CDR3 bases are TGTGCCAGCAGCTTGGGGATCGGGACAGGGAAGGAAAAACTGTTTTTT. Residues: CASSLGIGTGKEKLFF.

CDR3: CASSQVLTGGTYGYTF. CDR3 coding DNA: TGTGCCAGCAGCCAAGTGCTTACAGGGGGGACGTATGGCTACACCTTC. This sequence joins TRBV3-1 (or the pseudogene TRBV3-2) and TRBJ1-2, with 8 positions matching TRBD1. CDR1 is LGHDT, CDR2 YNNKEL, per germline (reference sequence). V shed 1 base and J 5 bases; nucleotides not matched to a gene: 9. The CDR3 spans 16 residues.

This chain uses TRBV12-3 or TRBV12-4 with TRBJ1-1; D gene unclear. This CDR3 has 13 residues. V was trimmed by 1 base and J by 1 base, leaving 4 bases between them. The DNA of the CDR3 is TGTGCCAGCAGTTTAGGACAGAACACTGAAGCTTTCTTT. The encoded protein is CASSLGQNTEAFF.

This clone was seen a few times. This rearrangement joins TRBV5-4 to TRBJ2-7; TRBD2 is a possible D gene (6 bases). Between the trimmed V and J ends, which lost 0 bases and 6 bases, there was a span of 16 bases. Looked up from germline, CDR1 is SGHNT and CDR2 is YYREEE (reference sequence). CDR3 length: 15 amino acids. CDR3 DNA: TGTGCCAGCAGCTTGGCCGGAGGGGCCCCTCGCGAGCAGTACTTC. Translated: CASSLAGGAPREQYF.